This TCR beta chain stems from a study of blood T cell repertoires in COVID-19 (dated by TCRdb to 2018 to 2021). As for the study more broadly: Collaborator samples came from the United States, Italy and Spain and covered acute and convalescent phases of COVID-19. The material from the prospective study consisted of cDNA or gDNA derived from T cells, B-cell-depleted T cells, or PBMCs. A freely available public database, intended as a resource for researchers studying the immune response to SARS-CoV-2, is where the repertoires were released. The samples were drawn from the first 160 participants of the ongoing ImmuneRACE study and from under 1,500 subjects provided by 6 global collaborators. Where available, HLA class I and class II types were obtained from metadata supplied by the sample provider rather than from assay-based typing. Subjects who had been exposed to COVID-19, were actively infected with it, or had recovered from it provided the deeply sampled blood TCRbeta repertoires that made up the dataset. A de-identified subject ID, COVID-19 status, age in years and sex were almost always included in the sample metadata. Broader findings and caveats from the paper: The quantity of clinical and demographic metadata differed by source and by participant and was supplied without curation.

Each collaborating institution followed its own protocols to collect whole blood in K2EDTA tubes. Collaborator samples were shipped for TCRbeta analysis as frozen whole blood, isolated PBMCs, or DNA extracted from either sample type. V and J lose 5 bases and 7 bases, and a span of 6 bases separates them. CDR1 and CDR2, per the germline V gene, are SGHTA and FQGTGA. Reading from cysteine to phenylalanine, the CDR3 counts 11 amino acids. Solely the CDR3 DNA is kept, with 33 bases framed from the first base. To note about this clone: The target of this receptor is not known. Base qualities were left out, and no much larger clone turns up one base away.

TCRbeta CDR3 regions were amplified from genomic DNA by means of the immunoSEQ Assay, a bias-controlled multiplex PCR. The study's processing was this. The number of nucleated cells in each sample was estimated from the amplification of reference gene primers within the assay. To quantify the absolute abundance of each unique TCRbeta CDR3 rearrangement, sequence reads were collapsed and filtered. For each sample, productive Simpson clonality was calculated as the square root of Simpson's diversity index over productive rearrangements. Imported from immuneACCESS, the table was reduced by TCRdb to in-frame sequences with V and J called. These copies leave out some clones; in studies compared against another copy, an unresolved V gene accounts for under half, and the cause of the remainder is not known. Clone size and V and J calls were adopted from that table, with D and trimming inferred from the DNA. The sample yields about 45,000 clones; 70% to 90% were counted once. Jointly, the top ten make up just over 9% of the sample.

This receptor chain uses TRBV7-3 and TRBJ2-1, with the D gene call left open. Sequenced input: peripheral blood. The clonotype was recovered from a human donor in a cohort sampled during active COVID-19. The DNA sequence is TGTGCCAGCAGCGCAGGAAATGAGCAGTTCTTC. Protein translation: CASSAGNEQFF.